This note documents a single TCR beta chain sequence. With V trimmed by 4 bases and J by 4 bases, 7 bases remained unmatched. This CDR3 is 14 amino acids long. The germline gives CDR1 DFQATT, CDR2 SNEGSKA (reference sequence). This entry comes from a study of T-cell reconstitution after alpha-beta-depleted transplantation in children. The authors prepared the TCRbeta library with unique molecular identifiers. TCRdb passed the PCR reads through MiXCR, listing each CDR3 protein once. The sample lists 400,000 to 500,000 distinct CDR3 sequences; approximately 11% were seen once. This clonotype originated in a human donor who donated a stem cell graft to a child with acute myeloid leukemia. The chain links TRBV20-1 to TRBJ2-1; 7 bases align to TRBD2. The specimen was PBMCs from the stem cell graft donor, collected from the stem cell graft. The CDR3 DNA reads as TGCAGTGCTACTTACGTGGGAGGGTACAATGAGCAGTTCTTC. It specifies CSATYVGGYNEQFF.